This T cell receptor beta chain was observed in a study of cytomegalovirus exposure and HLA in healthy donors. In the study overall: Genotyping showed roughly 86% of 398 donors falling in the Caucasian-associated ancestry cluster. Broader study findings: Researchers reported in a later analysis that a missense DCLRE1C variant was tied to TCR beta V- and J-gene trimming.

With regard to this clone: Its antigen is still unknown.

The CDR3 has 15 amino acids. The germline gives CDR1 SGHNT, CDR2 YYREEE (reference sequence). V was pared by 4 bases and J by 3 bases, with 16 bases between. Both 60 Vbeta primers and 13 Jbeta primers went into the PCR. TCRdb keeps only in-frame clones here, not all; method: immunoSEQ multiplex PCR. The sample carries 200,000 or so clones, 70% to 85% recorded once. The sequencing input was PBMCs. J is TRBJ2-5 and V is TRBV5-4, with D possibly matching TRBD2 (6 bases). The sequence was collected from a boy aged 2 to 10 in good health and CMV-seronegative. The CDR3 DNA reads TGTGCCAGCAGCCCCTGGTGGGAGGCTAAAGAGACCCAGTACTTC. Protein sequence: CASSPWWEAKETQYF.